This T cell receptor beta chain stems from a study of T cell responses to AZD1222 COVID-19 vaccine. Germline V gene lookup returns CDR1 SEHNR and CDR2 FQNEAQ (reference sequence). Trimming left V 2 bases short and J 4 bases short, with 2 bases between. This CDR3 contains 12 residues. With regard to this clone: No antigen is known for it.

Sequenced by immunoSEQ multiplex PCR; TCRdb stores in-frame clones only, minus some. The sample carries roughly 86,000 clones, around 85% recorded once. Study results and caveats: Clonal diversity was possibly underestimated, and white British individuals and females predominated among donors.

This specimen was peripheral blood, taken 28 days after the second AZD1222 dose. This TCR came from an adult who received the AZD1222 COVID-19 vaccine. This chain uses TRBV7-9 with TRBJ2-2; D gene uncertain. CDR3 in amino acids: CASSLSTGELFF. CDR3 DNA sequence: TGTGCCAGCAGCTTATCCACCGGGGAGCTGTTTTTT.